This passage covers 22 T cell receptor beta chains from one sample sequenced in a study of shared T cell receptors in the human thymus. TCRdb keeps only in-frame clones here, not all; method: immunoSEQ multiplex PCR. The data hold 500,000 to 750,000 clones, with 88% observed a single time. The same data also contributed to another study, on human thymus T cells.

Sequencing was performed on thymocytes. These receptor sequences come from a boy in the first two years of life with a congenital heart defect.

This chain joins TRBV6-1 and TRBJ2-5; 8 bases map to TRBD1. The V and J ends lost 8 bases and 5 bases, in that order; junction bases with no gene match: 7. Germline V gives CDR1 MNHNS, CDR2 SASEGT. The CDR3 is 13 amino acids. The CDR3 region is CASSTGVRETQYF. The CDR3, as DNA: TGTGCCAGCTCGACAGGGGTACGGGAGACCCAGTACTTC.

The chain couples TRBV5-6 to TRBJ2-5, with TRBD2 matching 10 bases. V was clipped by 4 bases and J by 5 bases; unmatched bases: 8. There are 15 residues in the CDR3. From germline, CDR1 is SGHDT and CDR2 YYEEEE. DNA of the CDR3: TGTGCCAGCAGCCAGGAAGCGGGAGGGCGGGAGACCCAGTACTTC. Encoded protein: CASSQEAGGRETQYF.

V is TRBV7-8 and J is TRBJ2-1; 9 bases match TRBD2. Unmatched junction bases numbered 7, after V lost 4 bases and J lost 3 bases. Per the germline V gene, CDR1 is SGHVS and CDR2 is FQNEAQ. This CDR3 region has 16 residues. CDR3 protein: CASSYRGLALYNEQFF. For the CDR3, the DNA is TGTGCCAGCAGCTACCGCGGACTAGCGCTCTACAATGAGCAGTTCTTC.

V usage is TRBV28 and J usage is TRBJ2-7; 15 positions match TRBD2. Per germline, CDR1 MDHEN and CDR2 SYDVKM. V gave up 5 bases and J gave up 4 bases; unmatched junction bases: 3. This CDR3 contains 15 residues. The CDR3, as DNA: TGTGCCAGCAGTCGCGGGACTAGCGGGAGGTACGAGCAGTACTTC. It specifies CASSRGTSGRYEQYF.

The chain employs TRBV21-1 and TRBJ2-4; the D call of TRBD1 is as the table states it, not checked on the DNA. TRBV21-1 is reported as a pseudogene. The CDR3 length is 13 residues. CDR3 bases: TGTGCCAGCAGCAAGCCCAGGGGAAACATTCAGTACTTC. Translation: CASSKPRGNIQYF.

Only one count was recorded for this clone. The rearrangement joins TRBV5-1 to TRBJ2-2; 7 nucleotides match TRBD1. Per the germline V gene, CDR1 is SGHRS and CDR2 is YFSETQ. V dropped 0 bases and J dropped 0; count of bases not matched to a gene: 2. There are 16 residues in the CDR3. The CDR3 region is CASSLGGQPNTGELFF. The CDR3 coding sequence is TGCGCCAGCAGCTTGGGGGGACAGCCGAACACCGGGGAGCTGTTTTTT.

This clone was detected once. This chain uses TRBV18 with TRBJ2-4; TRBD1 aligns across 9 bases. The CDR3 totals 18 residues. Germline values: CDR1 KGHSH, CDR2 LQKENI. The ends lost 4 bases at V and 0 bases at J; junction bases unmatched: 10. The DNA of the CDR3 is TGTGCCAGCTCACTGGGACAGGGCGCCCCCTTAGCCAAAAACATTCAGTACTTC. It encodes CASSLGQGAPLAKNIQYF.

The chain has TRBV11-2 and TRBJ1-1; 7 nucleotides agree with TRBD1. This CDR3 has 13 residues. J gave up 1 base and V 11 bases, and 7 bases lay outside the gene matches. Germline values: CDR1 SGHAT, CDR2 FQNNGV. CDR3 region: CADIAGGNTEAFF. CDR3 in DNA: TGTGCCGACATTGCAGGGGGGAACACTGAAGCTTTCTTT.

CDR3 region: CASSLSRLTNEKLFF. CDR3 DNA: TGTGCCAGCAGCTTAAGCCGCTTAACTAATGAAAAACTGTTTTTT. The chain links TRBV11-2 to TRBJ1-4, with D unresolved. Germline V gives CDR1 SGHAT, CDR2 FQNNGV. The CDR3 loop spans 15 amino acids. Trimming removed 2 bases from V and 1 base from J, with 8 bases in between.

V is TRBV7-3 and J is TRBJ2-7; 10 bases match TRBD1. The germline gives CDR1 SGHTA, CDR2 FQGTGA. J was trimmed by 3 bases and V by 3 bases; bases with no gene match: 8. The CDR3 consists of 16 residues. CDR3 coding DNA: TGTGCCAGCAGCTTGGTCCGGGACAGGGGCGACTACGAGCAGTACTTC. Translating it yields CASSLVRDRGDYEQYF.

The chain couples TRBV5-1 to TRBJ2-7; D is uncertain. V was pared by 5 bases and J by 0 bases, with 6 bases between. This CDR3 contains 12 residues. Germline V gene sequence: CDR1 SGHRS, CDR2 YFSETQ. The CDR3 loop is CASRGSSYEQYF. In nucleotides, the CDR3 is TGCGCCAGCAGGGGCAGCTCCTACGAGCAGTACTTC.

This clone was counted a few times. The chain recombines TRBV2 with TRBJ2-1; 14 positions agree with TRBD2. Germline V gene lookup returns CDR1 SNHLY and CDR2 FYNNEI. After removal of 6 bases from V and 8 bases from J, the junction contained 6 bases not matched to a gene. CDR3 length: 15 residues. Written as DNA, the CDR3 is TGTGCCAGCAGCGGCCGGACTAGCGGGAGGCATGAGCAGTTCTTC. This codes for CASSGRTSGRHEQFF.

The genes are TRBV15 and TRBJ2-5; 7 bases are shared with TRBD2. Trimming cost V 3 bases and J 1 base; bases outside gene matches: 14. Germline V gene sequence: CDR1 LNHNV, CDR2 YYDKDF (reference sequence). This CDR3 spans 18 amino acids. The CDR3 DNA sequence: TGTGCCACCAGCAGTAAGTGGGCGGGAGATACCATCCAAGAGACCCAGTACTTC. Translation: CATSSKWAGDTIQETQYF.

V gene TRBV4-3 combines with J gene TRBJ2-2; the match to TRBD2 covers 10 bases. The junction had 7 bases not matched to a gene; V was cut back by 5 bases and J by 4 bases. CDR1 LGHNA and CDR2 YSLEER come from the germline V gene. The CDR3 runs to 16 residues. The CDR3 protein is CASSAATSGRTGELFF. CDR3 nucleotide sequence: TGCGCCAGCAGCGCCGCGACTAGCGGGCGCACCGGGGAGCTGTTTTTT.

This sequence joins TRBV18 and TRBJ1-1; TRBD1 is a possible D gene (5 bases). CDR3 length: 14 amino acids. Trimming stripped 6 bases from V and 3 bases from J, with 14 bases between. Germline V gives CDR1 KGHSH, CDR2 LQKENI. CDR3 bases: TGTGCCAGCTCTCCCCCGCGGGGGGACACTGAAGCTTTCTTT. The encoded protein is CASSPPRGDTEAFF.

The rearrangement uses TRBV10-2 and TRBJ2-2; D is possibly TRBD2 (6 bases). This CDR3 has 14 amino acids. Trimming took 9 bases from V and 2 from J, leaving 13 bases between them. CDR1 is WSHSY, CDR2 SAAADI, per germline. CDR3 in amino acids: CASSRLGNTGELFF. Here the CDR3 DNA reads TGCGCCAGTAGCCGACTAGGAAACACCGGGGAGCTGTTTTTT.

The rearrangement joins TRBV14 to TRBJ1-2; TRBD1 aligns across 9 bases. Per germline, CDR1 SGHDN and CDR2 FVKESK. This CDR3 region has 18 residues. The ends lost 3 bases at V and 7 bases at J; junction bases unmatched: 18. In nucleotides, the CDR3 is TGTGCCAGCAGCCAGGAAACCCCTAAAGGACGGGACAGGGTTGGCTACACCTTC. Protein product: CASSQETPKGRDRVGYTF.

This clone has only a few counts. V and J are TRBV5-4 and TRBJ2-1, with 9 bases fitting TRBD2. Germline assignment: CDR1 SGHNT and CDR2 YYREEE (reference sequence). This CDR3 has 16 amino acids. V shed 4 bases and J 1 base; nucleotides not matched to a gene: 6. The CDR3 DNA reads as TGTGCCAGCAGCCATCTAGCGGGGACTTCCTACAATGAGCAGTTCTTC. Translating it yields CASSHLAGTSYNEQFF.

The rearrangement links TRBV9 to TRBJ2-2; D might be TRBD1 (6 bases). V was trimmed by 3 bases and J by 7 bases, leaving 10 bases between them. The CDR3 totals 13 residues. Per germline, CDR1 SGDLS and CDR2 YYNGEE. CDR3 sequence: CASSGRGGGELFF. CDR3 DNA sequence: TGTGCCAGCAGCGGCAGGGGCGGCGGGGAGCTGTTTTTT.

The chain is built from TRBV4-3 and TRBJ2-1; maybe TRBD2 (6 bases). Germline CDR1 reads LGHNA; CDR2 reads YSLEER. The V and J ends lost 1 base and 4 bases respectively, with 14 bases between them. This CDR3 spans 16 amino acids. CDR3 region: CASSQGAPGAYNEQFF. The DNA for the CDR3 is TGCGCCAGCAGCCAAGGGGCCCCGGGAGCTTACAATGAGCAGTTCTTC.

J is TRBJ2-3 and V is TRBV5-4; TRBD2 matches at 13 bases. Germline lookup yields CDR1 SGHNT and CDR2 YYREEE (reference sequence). Trimming took 4 bases from V and 4 from J; bases not matched to a gene: 6. The CDR3 consists of 16 residues. CDR3 DNA sequence: TGTGCCAGCAGCGAGACTAGCGGGAGGAGGGCAGATACGCAGTATTTT. Translation: CASSETSGRRADTQYF.

V and J are TRBV19 and TRBJ2-5; 8 bases line up with TRBD1. CDR3 length equals 15 residues. Trimming took 6 bases from V and 2 from J; bases not matched to a gene: 8. Germline assignment: CDR1 LNHDA and CDR2 SQIVND (reference sequence). The CDR3, as DNA: TGTGCCAGTAGGGTTCTCGGACAGGGTCAAGAGACCCAGTACTTC. Residues: CASRVLGQGQETQYF.